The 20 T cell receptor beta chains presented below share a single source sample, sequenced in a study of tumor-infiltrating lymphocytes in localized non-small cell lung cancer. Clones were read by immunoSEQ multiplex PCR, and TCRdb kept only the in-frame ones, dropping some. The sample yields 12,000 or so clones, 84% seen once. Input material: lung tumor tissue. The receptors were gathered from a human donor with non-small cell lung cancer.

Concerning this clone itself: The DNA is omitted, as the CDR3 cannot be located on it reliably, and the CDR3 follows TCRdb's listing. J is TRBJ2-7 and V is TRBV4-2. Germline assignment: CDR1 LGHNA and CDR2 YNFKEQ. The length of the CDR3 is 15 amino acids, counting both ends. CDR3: CASSQEFGAGYEQYF.

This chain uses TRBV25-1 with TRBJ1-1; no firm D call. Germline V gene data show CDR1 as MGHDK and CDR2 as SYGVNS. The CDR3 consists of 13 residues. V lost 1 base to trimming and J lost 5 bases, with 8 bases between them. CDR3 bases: TGTGCCAGCAGTGAATCCTATCTGACTGAAGCTTTCTTT. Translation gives CASSESYLTEAFF.

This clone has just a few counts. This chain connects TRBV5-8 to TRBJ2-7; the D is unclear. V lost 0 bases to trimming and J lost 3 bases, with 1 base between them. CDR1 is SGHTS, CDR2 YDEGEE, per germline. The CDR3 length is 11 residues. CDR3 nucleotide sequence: TGTGCCAGCAGCTTGGTCTACGAGCAGTACTTC. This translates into CASSLVYEQYF.

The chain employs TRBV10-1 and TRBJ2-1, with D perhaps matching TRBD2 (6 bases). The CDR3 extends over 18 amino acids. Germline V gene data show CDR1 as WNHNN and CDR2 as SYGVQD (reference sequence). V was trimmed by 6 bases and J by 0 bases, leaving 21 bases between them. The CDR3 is CASSDSSGTGSSYNEQFF. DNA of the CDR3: TGCGCCAGCAGCGATTCCTCCGGGACTGGGAGCTCCTACAATGAGCAGTTCTTC.

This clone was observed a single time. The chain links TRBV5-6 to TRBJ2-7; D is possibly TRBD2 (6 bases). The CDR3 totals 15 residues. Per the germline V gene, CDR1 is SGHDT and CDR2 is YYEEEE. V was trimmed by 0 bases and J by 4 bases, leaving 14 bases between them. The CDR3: CASSLVGSGLYEQYF. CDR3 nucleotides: TGTGCCAGCAGCTTGGTGGGTAGCGGACTTTACGAGCAGTACTTC.

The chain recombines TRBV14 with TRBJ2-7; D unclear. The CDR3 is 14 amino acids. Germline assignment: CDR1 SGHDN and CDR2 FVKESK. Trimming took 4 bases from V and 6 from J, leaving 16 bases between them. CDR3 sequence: CASSPIGRIGEQYF. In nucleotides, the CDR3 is TGTGCCAGCAGCCCGATCGGACGGATCGGCGAGCAGTACTTC.

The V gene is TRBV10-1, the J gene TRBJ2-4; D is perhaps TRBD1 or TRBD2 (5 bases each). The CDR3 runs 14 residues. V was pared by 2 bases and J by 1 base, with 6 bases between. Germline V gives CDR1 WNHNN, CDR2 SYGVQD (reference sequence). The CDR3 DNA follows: TGCGCCAGCAGTGAGGAGGGGGCCAAAAACATTCAGTACTTC. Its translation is CASSEEGAKNIQYF.

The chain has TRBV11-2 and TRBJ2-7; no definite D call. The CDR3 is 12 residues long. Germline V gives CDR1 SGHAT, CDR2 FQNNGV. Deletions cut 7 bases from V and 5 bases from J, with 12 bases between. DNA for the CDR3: TGTGCCAGCACCCGATCTGCCCACGAGCAGTACTTC. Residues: CASTRSAHEQYF.

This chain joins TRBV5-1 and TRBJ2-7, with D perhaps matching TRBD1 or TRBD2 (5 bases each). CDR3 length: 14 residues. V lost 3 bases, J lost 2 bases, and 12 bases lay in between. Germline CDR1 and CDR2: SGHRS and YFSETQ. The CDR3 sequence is CASSWSGAPYEQYF. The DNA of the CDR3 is TGCGCCAGCAGCTGGTCCGGGGCCCCCTACGAGCAGTACTTC.

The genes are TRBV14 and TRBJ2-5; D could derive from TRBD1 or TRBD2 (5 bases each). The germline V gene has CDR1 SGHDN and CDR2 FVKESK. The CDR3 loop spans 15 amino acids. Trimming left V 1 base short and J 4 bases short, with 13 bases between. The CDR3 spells CASSQGGYSRETQYF. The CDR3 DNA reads TGTGCCAGCAGCCAAGGGGGGTATTCGCGAGAGACCCAGTACTTC.

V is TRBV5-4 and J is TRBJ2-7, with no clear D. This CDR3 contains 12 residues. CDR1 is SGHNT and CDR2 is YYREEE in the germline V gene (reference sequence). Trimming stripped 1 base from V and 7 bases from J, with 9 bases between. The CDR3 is CASSLSPREQYF. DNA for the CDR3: TGTGCCAGCAGCTTGTCACCTAGGGAGCAGTACTTC.

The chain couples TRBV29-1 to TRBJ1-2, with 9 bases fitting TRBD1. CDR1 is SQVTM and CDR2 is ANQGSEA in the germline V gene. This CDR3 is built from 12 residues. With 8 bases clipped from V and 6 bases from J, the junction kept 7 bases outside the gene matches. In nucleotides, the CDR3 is TGCAGCTACTGGACAGGGGAGAATGGCTACACCTTC. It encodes CSYWTGENGYTF. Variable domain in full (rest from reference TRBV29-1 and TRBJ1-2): SAVISQKPSRDICQRGTSLTIQCQVDSQVTMMFWYRQQPGQSLTLIATANQGSEATYESGFVIDKFPISRPNLTFSTLTVSNMSPEDSSIYLCSYWTGENGYTFGSGTRLTVV.

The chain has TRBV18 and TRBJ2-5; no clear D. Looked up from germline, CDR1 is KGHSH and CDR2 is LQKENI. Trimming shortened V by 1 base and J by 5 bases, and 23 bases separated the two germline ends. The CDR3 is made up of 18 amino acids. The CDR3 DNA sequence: TGTGCCAGCTCACCACGGGGTAGGTGGCACGAACGGGCCGAGACCCAGTACTTC. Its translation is CASSPRGRWHERAETQYF.

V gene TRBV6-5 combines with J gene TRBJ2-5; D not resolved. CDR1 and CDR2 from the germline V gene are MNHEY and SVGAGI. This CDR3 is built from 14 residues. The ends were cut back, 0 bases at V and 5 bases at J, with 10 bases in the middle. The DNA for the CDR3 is TGTGCCAGCAGTTACTCACGGGCCGCGGAGACCCAGTACTTC. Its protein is CASSYSRAAETQYF.

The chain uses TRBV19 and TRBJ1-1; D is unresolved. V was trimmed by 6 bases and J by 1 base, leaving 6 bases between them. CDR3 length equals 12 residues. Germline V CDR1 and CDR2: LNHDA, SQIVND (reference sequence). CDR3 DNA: TGTGCCAGTAGCGATTCGAACACTGAAGCTTTCTTT. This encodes CASSDSNTEAFF.

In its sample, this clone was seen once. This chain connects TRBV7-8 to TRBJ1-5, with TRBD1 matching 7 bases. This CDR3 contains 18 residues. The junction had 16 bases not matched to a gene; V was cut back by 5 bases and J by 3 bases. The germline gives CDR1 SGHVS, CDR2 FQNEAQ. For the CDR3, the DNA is TGTGCCAGCAGCGGAGACAGGGATCTAGGGCTTAACAATCAGCCCCAGCATTTT. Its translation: CASSGDRDLGLNNQPQHF.

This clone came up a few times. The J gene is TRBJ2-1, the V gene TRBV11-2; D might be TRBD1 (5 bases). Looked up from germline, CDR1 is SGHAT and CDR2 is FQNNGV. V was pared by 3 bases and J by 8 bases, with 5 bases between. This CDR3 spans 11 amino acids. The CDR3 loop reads CASSLGHEQFF. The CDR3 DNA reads TGTGCCAGCAGCTTGGGGCATGAGCAGTTCTTC.

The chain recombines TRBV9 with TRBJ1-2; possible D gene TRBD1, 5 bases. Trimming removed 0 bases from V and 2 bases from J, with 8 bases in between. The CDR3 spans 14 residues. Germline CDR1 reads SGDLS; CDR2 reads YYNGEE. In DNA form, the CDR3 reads TGTGCCAGCAGCGTAGATTCAGGGAACTATGGCTACACCTTC. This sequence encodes CASSVDSGNYGYTF.

For the CDR3, the DNA is TGTGCCAGCAGCTCTCACCTGGGACAGGGGAAGATTTACGAGCAGTACTTC. Its translation is CASSSHLGQGKIYEQYF. The gene calls are TRBV11-1 and TRBJ2-7; TRBD1 aligns across 10 bases. Losses at the gene ends were 4 bases for V and 4 bases for J; bases not matched to a gene: 13. This CDR3 has 17 residues. Germline V CDR1 and CDR2: SGHAT, FQDESV (reference sequence).

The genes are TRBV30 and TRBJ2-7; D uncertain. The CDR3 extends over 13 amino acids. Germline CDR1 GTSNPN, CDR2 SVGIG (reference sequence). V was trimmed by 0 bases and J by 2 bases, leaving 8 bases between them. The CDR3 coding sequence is TGTGCCTGGAGTGTAAGGGTAGCCTACGAGCAGTACTTC. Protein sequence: CAWSVRVAYEQYF.